This T cell receptor beta chain is drawn from a study of blood T cell repertoires in COVID-19. At the level of the study: The study drew acute and convalescent COVID-19 samples from the United States, Italy and Spain.

This clone was observed a single time. CDR3 length: 15 residues. Trimming left V 4 bases short and J 5 bases short, with 14 bases between. The V gene's germline CDR1 is KGHDR and CDR2 SFDVKD. Only in-frame clones appear in the TCRdb table, and some are missing; sequencing was by immunoSEQ multiplex PCR. The repertoire holds roughly 55,000 clones, just over 85% seen once, with about 12% in the top ten. The V and J genes are TRBV24-1 and TRBJ2-1; D is possibly TRBD1 (6 bases). The TCR originated in a man in his 70s with active COVID-19. Sequenced material: peripheral blood. The CDR3 sequence is CATSEVGAVDNEQFF. CDR3 nucleotides: TGTGCCACCAGTGAGGTGGGGGCAGTCGACAATGAGCAGTTCTTC.